This TCR beta chain was recovered during a study of glioma-infiltrating T cells after dendritic cell vaccination. Regarding time point: after dendritic cell vaccination, including at tumor progression/relapse. Germline CDR1 reads LGHNA; CDR2 reads YNFKEQ. V lost 0 bases to trimming and J lost 7 bases; unmatched junction nucleotides: 6. The CDR3 totals 15 residues. Using immunoSEQ multiplex PCR, the repertoire was profiled, and TCRdb retains in-frame clones only, with some absent. The table lists about 50,000 clones, roughly 90% of them singletons, with roughly 5% in the top ten. The chain is built from TRBV4-2 and TRBJ2-1; TRBD1 aligns across 7 bases. This TCR derives from a human donor with glioblastoma. Sequenced here: blood, sampled after dendritic cell vaccination. The CDR3, as DNA: TGTGCCAGCAGCCAAGATGGTGGACAGGATAATGAGCAGTTCTTC. This sequence encodes CASSQDGGQDNEQFF.